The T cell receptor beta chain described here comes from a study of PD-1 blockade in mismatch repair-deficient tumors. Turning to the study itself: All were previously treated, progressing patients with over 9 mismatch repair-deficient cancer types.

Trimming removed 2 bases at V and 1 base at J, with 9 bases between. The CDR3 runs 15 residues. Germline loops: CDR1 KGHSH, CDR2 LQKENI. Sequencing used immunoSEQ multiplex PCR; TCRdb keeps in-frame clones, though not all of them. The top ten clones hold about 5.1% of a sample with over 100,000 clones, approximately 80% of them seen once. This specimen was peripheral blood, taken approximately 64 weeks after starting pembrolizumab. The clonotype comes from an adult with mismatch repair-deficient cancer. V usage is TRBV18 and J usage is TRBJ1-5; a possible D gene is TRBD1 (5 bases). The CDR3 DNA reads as TGTGCCAGCTCACCAGCAGGGACGAGCAATCAGCCCCAGCATTTT. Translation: CASSPAGTSNQPQHF.